This is a list of T cell receptor beta chains from one sample in a study of cytomegalovirus exposure and HLA in healthy donors. The method was immunoSEQ multiplex PCR; TCRdb's version includes in-frame clones alone and lacks a portion of them. Of fewer than 300,000 clones detected, approximately 90% appear once; the ten largest clones hold almost 4%. Sequencing input: PBMCs. The receptors here all came from a man aged 35-49 years in good health and CMV-seropositive. Each CDR3 is given with its conserved first and last residue. Fields, in order: D gene, V gene, J gene, clone size, CDR3 DNA, CDR3 protein. D genes are given only for firm matches. Some rows mark clone size as missing; the rest say once, few, many or name a class of expanded clone.

>.|TRBV23-1|TRBJ2-2|.
TGCGCCATTTCACCGGGCAGGGCGATCGGGGAGCTGTTTTTT
CAISPGRAIGELFF
>.|TRBV11-2|TRBJ2-7|.
TGTGCCAGCGAGTCGTCAGGGGCCTACGAGCAGTACTTC
CASESSGAYEQYF
>.|TRBV6-1|TRBJ1-5|few
TGTGCCAGCAGTGCCAGGGAAGGTGATCAGCCCCAGCATTTT
CASSAREGDQPQHF
>.|TRBV2|TRBJ1-2|.
TGTGCCAGCAGCGTCAATGAGTGGAGTGGCTACACCTTC
CASSVNEWSGYTF
>TRBD1|TRBV4-1|TRBJ1-5|.
TGCGCCAGCAGTCCGACAGGGGGCAATCAGCCCCAGCATTTT
CASSPTGGNQPQHF
>TRBD2|TRBV11-2|TRBJ2-7|.
TGTGCCAGCAGCCGAGGGCGGGGGACGCAGCTCTCCTACGAGCAGTACTTC
CASSRGRGTQLSYEQYF
>TRBD1|TRBV5-1|TRBJ2-3|.
TGCGCCAGCAGCTTCGGCCCCAGGGGGTGGGAACCAGATACGCAGTATTTT
CASSFGPRGWEPDTQYF
>TRBD2|TRBV28|TRBJ2-3|.
TGTGCCAGCAGTCCCGGTGGGACTAGCGGGACGTTACAGTATTTT
CASSPGGTSGTLQYF
>.|TRBV5-6|TRBJ2-5|.
TGTGCCAGCAGCTCGACTGCGGGGCTGGGGGAGACCCAGTACTTC
CASSSTAGLGETQYF
>TRBD1|TRBV5-5|TRBJ2-5|.
TGTGCCAGCAGCGGAGCGACAGGGTCGGGGGAGACCCAGTACTTC
CASSGATGSGETQYF
>TRBD1|TRBV27|TRBJ2-2|.
TGTGCCAGCAGGCCGGGACAGGGGTTCGGGGAGCTGTTTTTT
CASRPGQGFGELFF
>.|TRBV21-1|TRBJ2-1|.
TGTGCCAGCAGCAAAGGGCTAAGCGGGAGGGCCATAGATGAGCAGTTCTTC
CASSKGLSGRAIDEQFF
>TRBD2|TRBV29-1|TRBJ2-5|.
TGCAGCGTTGTTCAAGCGGGAGGCCCGTACCAAGAGACCCAGTACTTC
CSVVQAGGPYQETQYF
>TRBD1|TRBV27|TRBJ1-2|.
TGTGCCAGCAGAGACAGGGGGCCTGGCTACACCTTC
CASRDRGPGYTF
>.|TRBV5-1|TRBJ1-3|.
TGCGCCAGCAGCTTGGAGGCAGGGATCTCTGGAAACACCATATATTTT
CASSLEAGISGNTIYF
>.|TRBV27|TRBJ2-5|few
TGTGCCAGCAGCCCCCTGGGGGCCCCAGAGACCCAGTACTTC
CASSPLGAPETQYF
>TRBD1|TRBV4-1|TRBJ2-7|.
TGCGCCAGCAGTTGGGACAGGGGGTACGAGCAGTACTTC
CASSWDRGYEQYF
>TRBD1|TRBV5-6|TRBJ1-2|.
TGTGCCAGCAGCCCGTCAGGGGGAGGCTACGCCTTC
CASSPSGGGYAF
>TRBD1|TRBV19|TRBJ2-1|.
TGTGCCACCTCGACAGGGGGCGTTCCCGCCTACAATGAGCAGTTCTTC
CATSTGGVPAYNEQFF
>TRBD2|TRBV7-9|TRBJ2-7|.
TGTGCCAGCAGCCCCCTCCCCGGGGGGGGCGAGCAGTACTTC
CASSPLPGGGEQYF
>TRBD1|TRBV6-5|TRBJ2-1|.
TGTGCCAGCAAGCCTGGACAGGAGAGATACAATGAGCAGTTCTTC
CASKPGQERYNEQFF
>TRBD1|TRBV11-2|TRBJ2-7|.
TGTGCCAGCAGCTCCGTAGGGGACAGGGAGGCCGAGCAGTACTTC
CASSSVGDREAEQYF